This entry features one T cell receptor beta chain sequence. The antigen is unknown. The PCR contained 60 Vbeta and 13 Jbeta primers. Assay used: immunoSEQ multiplex PCR; TCRdb lists only in-frame clones, some missing. Found here are under 150,000 clones, 82% of them singletons; the top ten hold roughly 8%. This sample stems from a study of cytomegalovirus exposure and HLA in healthy donors. Overall study results and limits: It was 164 TCR beta chains that were listed as cytomegalovirus-associated. Donor immune exposure was known only as CMV serostatus. Reportedly, TCR beta sequences accurately predicted HLA-A and HLA-B alleles in most subjects.

V shed 4 bases, J shed 4 bases, and the junction held 9 bases outside the gene matches. The CDR3 totals 15 residues. The germline gives CDR1 MNHNS, CDR2 SASEGT. The clonotype comes from a woman aged 50 to 65 in good health and CMV-seropositive. The chain recombines TRBV6-1 with TRBJ1-2; TRBD1 matches 7 bases. Input material: PBMCs. CDR3 amino acids: CASSAGRDSRYGYTF. CDR3 DNA: TGTGCCAGCAGTGCCGGACGGGACAGTCGCTATGGCTACACCTTC.